The subject of this entry is one T cell receptor (beta chain). Its antigen remains unidentified. The sample comes from a study of vaccination and CD4 T cells after COVID-19. Cultured CD4+ T cells had their DNA profiled by the Oncomine TCR Beta short-read assay. TCRdb fed the PCR reads into MiXCR, producing one record per CDR3 protein. Among roughly 20,000 distinct CDR3 sequences listed, roughly 43% were seen once. Germline V gives CDR1 SGHNT, CDR2 YENEEA. CDR3 size: 17 residues. The V end lost 5 bases, the J end lost 0 bases, and 17 bases lay between the germline ends. The treatment: approximately 9-day PBMC culture with coronavirus spike peptide pools or control peptides (ViraFEST assay).

The specimen was CD4+ T cells from blood, cultured in vitro, collected after SARS-CoV-2 vaccination. The V gene is TRBV11-3, the J gene TRBJ2-1; either TRBD1 or TRBD2 may supply D (5 bases each). This TCR derives from a human donor who had recovered from COVID-19. CDR3 in DNA: TGTGCCAGCAGCCCACTCTCGGGACCAAGCTCCTACAATGAGCAGTTCTTC. Translation: CASSPLSGPSSYNEQFF. Full variable domain (missing parts from reference TRBV11-3 and TRBJ2-1): EAGVVQSPRYKIIEKKQPVAFWCNPISGHNTLYWYLQNLGQGPELLIRYENEEAVDDSQLPKDRFSAERLKGVDSTLKIQPAELGDSAVYLCASSPLSGPSSYNEQFFGPGTRLTVL.